This T cell receptor (beta chain) comes out of a study of blood T cell repertoires in COVID-19. Clones were sequenced by immunoSEQ multiplex PCR, and TCRdb holds only the in-frame ones, with some missing. The table shows around 70,000 clones, with about 80% occurring only once. The CDR3 runs 13 residues. Germline loops: CDR1 SGHTA, CDR2 FQGNSA. The V and J ends lost 5 bases and 6 bases, in that order; junction bases with no gene match: 6. Sample: peripheral blood. The sequence was obtained from a man aged 55 to 69 with acute or convalescent COVID-19. The chain carries TRBV7-2 and TRBJ1-1; TRBD1 agrees at 7 bases. The CDR3 bases are TGTGCCAGCAGCCTCCGGACAGGTCCTGAAGCTTTCTTT. Protein: CASSLRTGPEAFF.